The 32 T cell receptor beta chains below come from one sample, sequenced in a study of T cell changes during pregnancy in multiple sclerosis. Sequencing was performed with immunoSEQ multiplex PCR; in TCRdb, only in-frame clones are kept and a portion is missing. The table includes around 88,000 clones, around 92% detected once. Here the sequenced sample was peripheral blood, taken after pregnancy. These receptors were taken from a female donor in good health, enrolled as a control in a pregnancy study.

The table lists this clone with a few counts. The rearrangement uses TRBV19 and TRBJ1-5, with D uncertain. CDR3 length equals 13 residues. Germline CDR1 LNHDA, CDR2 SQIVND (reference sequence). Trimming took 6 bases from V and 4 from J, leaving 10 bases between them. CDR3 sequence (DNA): TGTGCCAGTAGGAACAAGTGGAATCAGCCCCAGCATTTT. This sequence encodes CASRNKWNQPQHF.

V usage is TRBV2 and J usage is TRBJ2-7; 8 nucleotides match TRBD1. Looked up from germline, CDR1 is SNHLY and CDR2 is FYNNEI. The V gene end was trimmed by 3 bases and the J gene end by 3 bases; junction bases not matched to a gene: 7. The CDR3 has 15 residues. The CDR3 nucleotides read TGTGCCAGCAGTGAGGGGGACAGGTCAATCTACGAGCAGTACTTC. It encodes CASSEGDRSIYEQYF.

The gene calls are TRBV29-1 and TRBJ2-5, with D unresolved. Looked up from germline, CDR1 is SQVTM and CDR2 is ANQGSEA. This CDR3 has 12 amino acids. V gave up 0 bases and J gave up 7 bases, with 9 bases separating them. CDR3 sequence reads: CSVEDLLATQYF. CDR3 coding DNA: TGCAGCGTTGAAGATCTGTTGGCGACCCAGTACTTC.

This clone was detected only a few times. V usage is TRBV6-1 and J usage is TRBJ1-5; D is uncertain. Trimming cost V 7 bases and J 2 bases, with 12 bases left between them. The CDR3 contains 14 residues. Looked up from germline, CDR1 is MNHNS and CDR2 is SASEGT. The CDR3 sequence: CASTSGWGNQPQHF. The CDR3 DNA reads TGTGCCAGCACCTCGGGTTGGGGCAATCAGCCCCAGCATTTT.

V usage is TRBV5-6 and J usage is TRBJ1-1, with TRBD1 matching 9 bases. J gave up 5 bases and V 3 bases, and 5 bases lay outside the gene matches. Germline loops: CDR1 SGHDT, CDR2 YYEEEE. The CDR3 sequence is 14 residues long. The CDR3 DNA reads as TGTGCCAGCAGCTGGGGACAGGGTAGGACTGAAGCTTTCTTT. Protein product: CASSWGQGRTEAFF.

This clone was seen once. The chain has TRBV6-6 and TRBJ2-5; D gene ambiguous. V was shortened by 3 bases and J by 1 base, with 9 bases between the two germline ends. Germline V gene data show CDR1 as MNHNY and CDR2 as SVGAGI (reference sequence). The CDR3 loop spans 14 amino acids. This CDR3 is CASSYKEAQETQYF. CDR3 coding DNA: TGTGCCAGCAGTTATAAAGAGGCCCAAGAGACCCAGTACTTC.

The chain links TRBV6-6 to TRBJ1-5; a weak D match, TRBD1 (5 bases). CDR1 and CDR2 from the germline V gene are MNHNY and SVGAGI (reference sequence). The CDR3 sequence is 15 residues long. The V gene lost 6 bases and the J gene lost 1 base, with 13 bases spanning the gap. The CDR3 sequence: CASSLAGGSNQPQHF. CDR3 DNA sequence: TGTGCCAGCAGCCTCGCGGGGGGGAGCAATCAGCCCCAGCATTTT.

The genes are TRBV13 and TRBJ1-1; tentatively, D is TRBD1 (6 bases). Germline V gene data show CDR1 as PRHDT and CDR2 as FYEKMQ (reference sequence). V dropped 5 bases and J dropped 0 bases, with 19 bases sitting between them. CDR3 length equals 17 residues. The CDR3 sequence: CASSPGGWGVLNTEAFF. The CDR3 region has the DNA TGTGCCAGCAGCCCGGGGGGCTGGGGAGTACTGAACACTGAAGCTTTCTTT.

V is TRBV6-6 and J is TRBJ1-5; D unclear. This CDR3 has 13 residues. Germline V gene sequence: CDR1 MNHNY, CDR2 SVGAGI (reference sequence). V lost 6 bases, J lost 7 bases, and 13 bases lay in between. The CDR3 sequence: CASSSVGEQPQHF. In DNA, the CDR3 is TGTGCCAGCAGCAGTGTCGGAGAGCAGCCCCAGCATTTT.

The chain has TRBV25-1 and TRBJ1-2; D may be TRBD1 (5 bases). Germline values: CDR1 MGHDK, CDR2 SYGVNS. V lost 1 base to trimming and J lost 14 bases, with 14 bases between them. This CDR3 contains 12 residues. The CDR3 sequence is CASSEWYRPATF. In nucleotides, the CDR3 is TGTGCCAGCAGTGAATGGTACAGGCCCGCAACCTTC.

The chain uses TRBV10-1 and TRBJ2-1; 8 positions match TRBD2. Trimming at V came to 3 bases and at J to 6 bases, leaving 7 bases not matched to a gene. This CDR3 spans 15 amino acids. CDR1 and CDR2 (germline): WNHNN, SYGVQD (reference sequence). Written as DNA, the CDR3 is TGCGCCAGCAGTGATTCGGGGGGGCCGGCCAATGAGCAGTTCTTC. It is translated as CASSDSGGPANEQFF.

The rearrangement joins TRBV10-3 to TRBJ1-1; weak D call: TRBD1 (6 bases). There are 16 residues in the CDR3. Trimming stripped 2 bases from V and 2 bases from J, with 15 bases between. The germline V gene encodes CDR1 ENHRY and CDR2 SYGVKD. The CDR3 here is CAISEGPRGTNTEAFF. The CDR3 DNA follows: TGTGCCATCAGTGAGGGGCCCAGGGGAACTAACACTGAAGCTTTCTTT.

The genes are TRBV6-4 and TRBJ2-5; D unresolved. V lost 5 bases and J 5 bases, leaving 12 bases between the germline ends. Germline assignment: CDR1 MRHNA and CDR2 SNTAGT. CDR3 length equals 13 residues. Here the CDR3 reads CASSLREEETQYF. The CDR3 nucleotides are TGTGCCAGCAGTTTACGAGAGGAGGAGACCCAGTACTTC.

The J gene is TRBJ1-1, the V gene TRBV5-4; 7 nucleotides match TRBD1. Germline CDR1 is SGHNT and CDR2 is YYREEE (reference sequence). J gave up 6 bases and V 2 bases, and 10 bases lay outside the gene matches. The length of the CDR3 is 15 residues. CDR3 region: CASSFKTGYTSEAFF. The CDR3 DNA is TGTGCCAGCAGCTTTAAGACAGGGTATACTTCTGAAGCTTTCTTT.

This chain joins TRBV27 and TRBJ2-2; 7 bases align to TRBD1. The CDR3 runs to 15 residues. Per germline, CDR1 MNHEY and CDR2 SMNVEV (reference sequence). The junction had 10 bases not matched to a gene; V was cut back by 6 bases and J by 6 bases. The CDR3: CASRTGTSWAGELFF. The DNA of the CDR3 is TGTGCCAGCAGGACAGGGACCTCCTGGGCCGGGGAGCTGTTTTTT.

The CDR3 sequence is CASSETGQGVNEQFF. CDR3 DNA: TGTGCCAGCAGTGAAACTGGACAGGGGGTTAATGAGCAGTTCTTC. The J gene is TRBJ2-1, the V gene TRBV2; 10 bases map to TRBD1. Germline V CDR1 and CDR2: SNHLY, FYNNEI. CDR3 length: 15 residues. Losses at the gene ends were 2 bases for V and 7 bases for J; bases not matched to a gene: 5. The full variable domain, completed using reference TRBV2 and TRBJ2-1, is EPEVTQTPSHQVTQMGQEVILRCVPISNHLYFYWYRQILGQKVEFLVSFYNNEISEKSEIFDDQFSVERPDGSNFTLKIRSTKLEDSAMYFCASSETGQGVNEQFFGPGTRLTVL.

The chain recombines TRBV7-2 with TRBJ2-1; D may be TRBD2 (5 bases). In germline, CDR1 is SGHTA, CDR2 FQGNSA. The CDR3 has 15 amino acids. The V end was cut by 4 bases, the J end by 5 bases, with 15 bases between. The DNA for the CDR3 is TGTGCCAGCAGCTCTCCGGCTAGCATCGACAATGAGCAGTTCTTC. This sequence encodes CASSSPASIDNEQFF.

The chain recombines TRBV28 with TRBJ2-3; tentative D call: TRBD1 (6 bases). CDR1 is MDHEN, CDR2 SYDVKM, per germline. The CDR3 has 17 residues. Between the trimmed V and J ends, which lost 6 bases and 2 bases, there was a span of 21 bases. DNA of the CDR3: TGTGCCAGCAGCTCGGCATATGGCAGGGGTCACACAGATACGCAGTATTTT. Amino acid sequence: CASSSAYGRGHTDTQYF. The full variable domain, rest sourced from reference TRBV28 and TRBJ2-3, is DVKVTQSSRYLVKRTGEKVFLECVQDMDHENMFWYRQDPGLGLRLIYFSYDVKMKEKGDIPEGYSVSREKKERFSLILESASTNQTSMYLCASSSAYGRGHTDTQYFGPGTRLTVL.

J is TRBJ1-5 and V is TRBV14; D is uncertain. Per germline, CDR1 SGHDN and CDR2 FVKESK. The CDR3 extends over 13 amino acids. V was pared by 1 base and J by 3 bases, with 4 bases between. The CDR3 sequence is CASSQGDNQPQHF. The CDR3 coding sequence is TGTGCCAGCAGCCAAGGAGACAATCAGCCCCAGCATTTT.

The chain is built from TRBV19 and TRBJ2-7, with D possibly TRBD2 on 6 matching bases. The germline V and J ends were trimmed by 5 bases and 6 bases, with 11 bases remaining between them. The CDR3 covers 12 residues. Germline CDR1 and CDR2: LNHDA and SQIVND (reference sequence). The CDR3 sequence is CASSSGLGEQYF. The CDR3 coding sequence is TGTGCCAGTAGTTCGGGACTGGGCGAGCAGTACTTC.

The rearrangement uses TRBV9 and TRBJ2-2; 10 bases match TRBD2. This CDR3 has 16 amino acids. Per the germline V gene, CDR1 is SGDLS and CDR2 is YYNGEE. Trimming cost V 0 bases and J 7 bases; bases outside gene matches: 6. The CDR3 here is CASSVGSSGGIGELFF. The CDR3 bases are TGTGCCAGCAGCGTAGGGTCTAGCGGGGGAATCGGGGAGCTGTTTTTT.

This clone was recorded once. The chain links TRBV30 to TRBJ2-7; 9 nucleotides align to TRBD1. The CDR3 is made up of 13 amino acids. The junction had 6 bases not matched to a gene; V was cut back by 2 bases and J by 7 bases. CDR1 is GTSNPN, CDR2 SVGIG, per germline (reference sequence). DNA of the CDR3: TGTGCCTGGAGTAGGGACAGGGCATGGGAGCAGTACTTC. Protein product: CAWSRDRAWEQYF.

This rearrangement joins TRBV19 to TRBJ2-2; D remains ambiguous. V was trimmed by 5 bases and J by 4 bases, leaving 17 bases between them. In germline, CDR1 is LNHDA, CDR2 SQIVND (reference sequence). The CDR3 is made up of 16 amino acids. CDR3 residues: CASSGNAAAFTGELFF. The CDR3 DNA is TGTGCCAGTAGTGGAAATGCCGCGGCCTTCACCGGGGAGCTGTTTTTT.

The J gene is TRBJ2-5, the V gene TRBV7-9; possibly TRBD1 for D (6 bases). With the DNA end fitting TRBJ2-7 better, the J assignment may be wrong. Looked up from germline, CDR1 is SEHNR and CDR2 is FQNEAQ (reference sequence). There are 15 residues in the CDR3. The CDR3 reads CASSLAQGTSYEQYF. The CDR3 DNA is TGTGCCAGCAGCTTAGCGCAGGGGACGTCCTACGAGCAGTACTTC.

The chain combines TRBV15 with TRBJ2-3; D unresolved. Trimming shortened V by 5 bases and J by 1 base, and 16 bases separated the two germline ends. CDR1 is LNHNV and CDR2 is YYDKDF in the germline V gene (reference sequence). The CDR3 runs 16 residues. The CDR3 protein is CATSLPRKTGTDTQYF. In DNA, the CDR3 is TGTGCCACCAGCCTCCCGAGAAAGACTGGCACAGATACGCAGTATTTT.

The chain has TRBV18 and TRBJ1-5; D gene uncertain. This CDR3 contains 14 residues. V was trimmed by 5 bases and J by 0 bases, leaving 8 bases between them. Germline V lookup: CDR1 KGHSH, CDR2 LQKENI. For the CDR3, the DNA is TGTGCCAGCTCAATGGACTATAGCAATCAGCCCCAGCATTTT. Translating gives CASSMDYSNQPQHF.

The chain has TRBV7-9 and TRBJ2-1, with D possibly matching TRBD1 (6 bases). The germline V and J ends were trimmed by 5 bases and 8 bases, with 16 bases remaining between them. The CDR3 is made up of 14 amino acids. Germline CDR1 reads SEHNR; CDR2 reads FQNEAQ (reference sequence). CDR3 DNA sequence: TGTGCCAGCAGCCGCCGGGACACCCGACATGAGCAGTTCTTC. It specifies CASSRRDTRHEQFF.

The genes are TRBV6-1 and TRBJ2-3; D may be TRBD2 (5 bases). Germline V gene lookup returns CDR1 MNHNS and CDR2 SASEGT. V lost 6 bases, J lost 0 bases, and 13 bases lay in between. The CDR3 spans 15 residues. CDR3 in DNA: TGTGCCAGCAGATTAGTCGGGGAGAGCACAGATACGCAGTATTTT. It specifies CASRLVGESTDTQYF.

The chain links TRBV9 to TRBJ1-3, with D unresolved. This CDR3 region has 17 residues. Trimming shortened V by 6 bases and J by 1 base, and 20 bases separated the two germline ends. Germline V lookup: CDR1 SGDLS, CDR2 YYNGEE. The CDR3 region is CASTDASDYKSGNTIYF. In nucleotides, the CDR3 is TGTGCCAGCACCGATGCCTCGGACTATAAATCTGGAAACACCATATATTTT.

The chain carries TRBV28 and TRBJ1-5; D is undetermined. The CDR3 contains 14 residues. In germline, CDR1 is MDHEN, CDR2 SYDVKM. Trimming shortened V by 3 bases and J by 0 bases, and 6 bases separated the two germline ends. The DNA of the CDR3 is TGTGCCAGCAGTTTGAGGTATAGCAATCAGCCCCAGCATTTT. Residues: CASSLRYSNQPQHF.

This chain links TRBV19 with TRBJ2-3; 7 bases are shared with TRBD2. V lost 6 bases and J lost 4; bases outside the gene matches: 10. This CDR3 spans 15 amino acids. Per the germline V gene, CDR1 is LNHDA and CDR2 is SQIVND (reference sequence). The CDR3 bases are TGTGCCAGTAGCCTACTAGCGAGTCTCCCAGATACGCAGTATTTT. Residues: CASSLLASLPDTQYF.

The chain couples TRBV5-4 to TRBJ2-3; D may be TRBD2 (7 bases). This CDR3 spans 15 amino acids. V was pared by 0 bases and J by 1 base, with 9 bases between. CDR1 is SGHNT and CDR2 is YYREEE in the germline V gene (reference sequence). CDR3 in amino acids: CASSLEGGRTDTQYF. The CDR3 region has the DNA TGTGCCAGCAGCTTGGAGGGGGGGCGCACAGATACGCAGTATTTT.